This T cell receptor beta chain comes out of a study of blood T cells in healthy people across ages. Study overall: About one barcoded beta molecule per two T cells was the capture yield of template switching.

CDR1 and CDR2 (germline): DFQATT, SNEGSKA (reference sequence). The CDR3 length is 12 residues. Trimming pared 5 bases from V and 5 bases from J, leaving 12 bases between. Sample-barcoded 5' priming and a J-beta primer mix drove a second PCR of about 6 to 12 cycles. TCRdb re-called the 5' RACE reads with MiXCR, one entry per CDR3 protein. Of approximately 810,000 distinct CDR3 sequences in the sample, around 28% were seen once. The sequencing input was blood. V is TRBV20-1 and J is TRBJ2-5; unclear D gene. The origin of this receptor is an elderly woman in good health. CDR3 DNA: TGCAGTGCTTTCCTAGACGTGGAGACCCAGTACTTC. Its translation: CSAFLDVETQYF.